This T cell receptor beta chain was retrieved from a study of shared clonotypes between healthy human individuals. The study, taken as a whole, reports: Clonotype sharing across a few donors was observed for about 4.8% of naive CD4 clonotypes.

Notes on this clone: What it binds is not known.

The naive CD8 population came from CD45RO-negative cells selected for CCR7, without terminally differentiated effector memory CD45RA+ cells. Adults of Caucasian background living in Nashville, Tennessee made up all donors. Data came from immunoSEQ multiplex PCR; TCRdb stores just in-frame clones and leaves some out. In the table there are around 600,000 clones, approximately 96% of which are singletons. There are 15 residues in the CDR3. Sequenced sample: naive CD8+ T cells sorted from blood. V is TRBV21-1 and J is TRBJ2-5; the tabulated D call, TRBD2, remains unverified against the DNA. TRBV21-1 is a documented pseudogene. The clonotype comes from a young woman in good health. CDR3 loop: CASSPYPGLQETQYF. The DNA for the CDR3 is TGTGCCAGCAGCCCCTATCCGGGACTCCAAGAGACCCAGTACTTC.